Sequencing of this T cell receptor beta chain was carried out in a study of T-cell memory formation after mild COVID-19. As to this clonotype: As yet, its antigen is unknown.

Study findings and constraints: A second wave expanding day 15 to 37 was CD4+-biased; contracting clones were balanced. Specificity for SARS-CoV-2 was not confirmed among the second-wave clones peaking on day 37.

Amplification by 5'RACE using constant-segment primers produced TCR alpha and TCR beta cDNA libraries that carried sample barcodes and UMIs. Via MiXCR, TCRdb re-called the 5' RACE reads, giving one row per CDR3 protein. In the table there are about 140,000 distinct CDR3 sequences, approximately 15% of which are singletons. This CDR3 has 18 residues. V was shortened by 5 bases and J by 3 bases, with 24 bases between the two germline ends. Germline V lookup: CDR1 SEHNR, CDR2 FQNEAQ (reference sequence). This sequence joins TRBV7-9 and TRBJ2-3, with D perhaps being TRBD1 or TRBD2 (6 bases each). The sequenced sample consisted of PBMCs or a T cell subset sorted from them (not recorded which). The clonotype was recovered from an adult woman who had mild COVID-19 (a few samples of this study predate the infection). Cell type and time point are not known. Written as DNA, the CDR3 is TGTGCCAGCAGCCCCGGGGGCTTTCGAGGGCGACTAACAGATACGCAGTATTTT. It yields the protein CASSPGGFRGRLTDTQYF.